Shown below are 2 T cell receptor beta chains from a single sample sequenced in a study of low-dose radiotherapy and immunotherapy resistance in tumors. This sample's time point: before trial treatment. Priming of first-strand cDNA relied on TRAV- and TRBV-specific primers (covering alpha and beta chains). Over roughly 20 PCR cycles, TCRs were amplified from a constant-region primer and V-primer adapter. TCRdb reprocessed the reads via MiXCR and lists one record per CDR3 protein. The sample has 60,000 to 90,000 distinct CDR3 sequences; about a third are singletons. Source: PBMCs, taken before treatment. Every receptor here comes from a female donor with ovarian cancer.

This clonotype was detected ten times or more. The rearrangement links TRBV18 to TRBJ2-1; 7 nucleotides match TRBD2. This CDR3 is built from 16 residues. V lost 3 bases and J lost 5; bases outside the gene matches: 10. Germline V CDR1 and CDR2: KGHSH, LQKENI. The CDR3 DNA reads TGTGCCAGCTCACCCCCCTCCGGGGGGATCGACAATGAGCAGTTCTTC. Translated: CASSPPSGGIDNEQFF.

This clonotype has ten or more counts. This chain links TRBV3-1 with TRBJ1-5; D is ambiguous. From germline, CDR1 is LGHDT and CDR2 YNNKEL (reference sequence). Between the trimmed V and J ends, which lost 4 bases and 3 bases, there was a span of 13 bases. This CDR3 contains 15 residues. This chain's CDR3 is CASSLFMGSNQPQHF. The CDR3 region has the DNA TGTGCCAGCAGCCTTTTTATGGGGTCCAATCAGCCCCAGCATTTT. Variable domain in full (rest from reference TRBV3-1 and TRBJ1-5): DTAVSQTPKYLVTQMGNDKSIKCEQNLGHDTMYWYKQDSKKFLKIMFSYNNKELIINETVPNRFSPKSPDKAHLNLHINSLELGDSAVYFCASSLFMGSNQPQHFGDGTRLSIL.